The 13 T cell receptor beta chains below come from one sample, sequenced in a study of T cell clones after liver transplantation. The protocol was immunoSEQ multiplex PCR, while the TCRdb copy is restricted to in-frame clones and leaves out a portion. This sample has 55,000 to 70,000 clones, with 85% to 95% found just once. The sample in question was CD4+ T cells from blood, obtained about 26 months after liver transplant. All receptors derive from a human patient who received a liver transplant. Among the T cells, some may be from the graft donor.

The chain joins TRBV30 to TRBJ2-1, with 10 bases that match TRBD2. This CDR3 spans 19 amino acids. Germline CDR1 reads GTSNPN; CDR2 reads SVGIG (reference sequence). The J segment lost 3 bases and the V segment lost 2 bases, leaving 16 bases of the junction unmatched. The CDR3 coding sequence is TGTGCCTGGAGTCGGGAACAGCGGGAGGGAACGATAAGCTACAATGAGCAGTTCTTC. It encodes CAWSREQREGTISYNEQFF.

This rearrangement joins TRBV12-5 to TRBJ2-7; TRBD1 agrees at 8 bases. CDR3 length equals 14 residues. V shed 8 bases, J shed 5 bases, and the junction held 11 bases outside the gene matches. The germline CDR1 and CDR2 sequences are LGHNT and FRNRAP. The DNA for the CDR3 is TGTGCTAGTACCCCGGACAGGGTGAAGGACGAGCAGTACTTC. This encodes CASTPDRVKDEQYF.

The rearrangement uses TRBV11-3 and TRBJ2-5, with 7 bases matching TRBD2. The trim removed 5 bases at V and 2 bases at J, leaving 14 bases unmatched. This CDR3 has 17 amino acids. Per the germline V gene, CDR1 is SGHNT and CDR2 is YENEEA. The CDR3 DNA is TGTGCCAGCAGCCCAACCGGGCTAGCGGCCCCTCAAGAGACCCAGTACTTC. It specifies CASSPTGLAAPQETQYF.

The chain employs TRBV4-3 and TRBJ2-3; no reliable D call. The ends were cut back, 0 bases at V and 0 bases at J, with 10 bases in the middle. This CDR3 comprises 16 residues. From germline, CDR1 is LGHNA and CDR2 YSLEER. The CDR3 region has the DNA TGCGCCAGCAGCCAAGATCGTGGTGGTAGCACAGATACGCAGTATTTT. Its translation is CASSQDRGGSTDTQYF.

V usage is TRBV10-2 and J usage is TRBJ2-3; 7 bases agree with TRBD2. CDR3 size: 14 residues. Germline V gives CDR1 WSHSY, CDR2 SAAADI. The junction had 1 base not matched to a gene; V was cut back by 0 bases and J by 4 bases. The CDR3 nucleotides are TGCGCCAGCAGTGAGTCGGGGGGGGCAGATACGCAGTATTTT. This codes for CASSESGGADTQYF.

The chain couples TRBV11-2 to TRBJ2-1, with TRBD2 matching 10 bases. Germline values: CDR1 SGHAT, CDR2 FQNNGV. The CDR3 is 15 amino acids. V trimming: 5 bases; J trimming: 9 bases; junction bases outside the gene matches: 10. CDR3 sequence reads: CASSRAQREGVEQFF. The CDR3, as DNA: TGTGCCAGCAGCCGGGCCCAGCGGGAGGGGGTTGAGCAGTTCTTC. Using reference TRBV11-2 and TRBJ2-1 for the parts outside the CDR3, the full variable domain is EAGVAQSPRYKIIEKRQSVAFWCNPISGHATLYWYQQILGQGPKLLIQFQNNGVVDDSQLPKDRFSAERLKGVDSTLKIQPAKLEDSAVYLCASSRAQREGVEQFFGPGTRLTVL.

This clone was found once. CDR3 coding DNA: TGTGCCAGCAGCTTAATGCCTAGCGGGACACTCACAGATACGCAGTATTTT. Translation: CASSLMPSGTLTDTQYF. The chain joins TRBV7-3 to TRBJ2-3; the match to TRBD2 covers 9 bases. J lost 2 bases, V lost 1 base, and 7 bases had no gene match. Per germline, CDR1 SGHTA and CDR2 FQGTGA. CDR3 length: 17 residues.

The rearrangement links TRBV5-4 to TRBJ2-3; tentatively, D is TRBD2 (5 bases). This CDR3 spans 14 amino acids. Germline CDR1 SGHNT, CDR2 YYREEE (reference sequence). V lost 4 bases, J lost 3 bases, and 12 bases lay in between. CDR3 nucleotide sequence: TGTGCCAGCAGCCTCGGGGTAGGGACAGATACGCAGTATTTT. Amino acids: CASSLGVGTDTQYF.

This chain joins TRBV11-1 and TRBJ2-1; D remains unclear. Germline V gives CDR1 SGHAT, CDR2 FQDESV (reference sequence). V was clipped by 1 base and J by 6 bases, with 13 bases between them. CDR3 length: 15 amino acids. CDR3 sequence: CASSLEGTASNEQFF. The CDR3 DNA follows: TGTGCCAGCAGCTTAGAGGGCACGGCAAGCAATGAGCAGTTCTTC.

The chain has TRBV19 and TRBJ1-1, with TRBD1 matching over 7 bases. The V gene's germline CDR1 is LNHDA and CDR2 SQIVND (reference sequence). The CDR3 has 13 residues. The trim removed 10 bases at V and 0 bases at J, leaving 5 bases unmatched. Here the CDR3 DNA reads TGTGCCACTTCCAGGGGGGTGAACACTGAAGCTTTCTTT. Its protein product is CATSRGVNTEAFF.

The V gene is TRBV19, the J gene TRBJ2-4; 10 bases map to TRBD1. CDR1 is LNHDA and CDR2 is SQIVND in the germline V gene (reference sequence). V was pared by 3 bases and J by 1 base, with 6 bases of the junction left unmatched. This CDR3 is 17 amino acids long. This CDR3 is CASSIGQGVLAKNIQYF. DNA for the CDR3: TGTGCCAGTAGTATCGGACAGGGGGTCCTCGCCAAAAACATTCAGTACTTC.

This chain links TRBV27 with TRBJ2-3; D perhaps matches TRBD2 (6 bases). Germline lookup yields CDR1 MNHEY and CDR2 SMNVEV (reference sequence). The V gene lost 8 bases and the J gene lost 0 bases, with 12 bases spanning the gap. This CDR3 contains 14 residues. The CDR3 nucleotides read TGTGCCAGCGGGGCGAGCGGGAGCACAGATACGCAGTATTTT. Its translation is CASGASGSTDTQYF.

This clone was seen a single time. The gene calls are TRBV7-9 and TRBJ1-2; D remains unclear. V was trimmed by 1 base and J by 3 bases, leaving 12 bases between them. From germline, CDR1 is SEHNR and CDR2 FQNEAQ (reference sequence). The CDR3 runs 15 residues. The CDR3 DNA sequence: TGTGCCAGCAGCTTAGAGGCCCTCCACTACTATGGCTACACCTTC. Translated, it gives CASSLEALHYYGYTF.